This TCR beta chain comes out of a study of blood T cells in healthy people across ages. Study findings and constraints: With unsorted PBMCs, a conclusive comparison of naive versus antigen-experienced cells was not possible.

The germline V gene has CDR1 GTSNPN and CDR2 SVGIG (reference sequence). V lost 3 bases to trimming and J lost 7 bases; unmatched junction nucleotides: 12. This CDR3 spans 16 amino acids. PCR was performed a second time for about 6 to 11 cycles using a sample-barcoded 5' primer and a J-beta primer mix. Every cDNA molecule carried a tag from a template-switch adaptor bearing 12 random nucleotides. Individual samples furnished no less than 2.5 million CDR3-containing paired-end reads apiece. One entry per CDR3 protein results from TCRdb running MiXCR on the 5' RACE reads. Altogether 900,000 to 950,000 distinct CDR3 sequences are present, around 29% being singletons, with the ten largest covering roughly 10%. The sample holds a few counts of this clonotype. Its antigen is undetermined. The data were also submitted as part of a second study, on T cells of mothers and their children. That source notes: Mothers gave over 9 million TCR beta CDR3 reads each, and children 3 million to 3.5 million each.

The receptor's source is a woman aged 40 to 50 in good health. Sequenced material: blood. The chain couples TRBV30 to TRBJ1-2; 12 bases align to TRBD1. The CDR3 DNA is TGTGCCTGGAGGGAATCTCCGGGACAGGGGGCGCGTGGCTACACCTTC. This sequence encodes CAWRESPGQGARGYTF. Using reference TRBV30 and TRBJ1-2 for the parts outside the CDR3, the full variable domain is SQTIHQWPATLVQPVGSPLSLECTVEGTSNPNLYWYRQAAGRGLQLLFYSVGIGQISSEVPQNLSASRPQDRQFILSSKKLLLSDSGFYLCAWRESPGQGARGYTFGSGTRLTVV.